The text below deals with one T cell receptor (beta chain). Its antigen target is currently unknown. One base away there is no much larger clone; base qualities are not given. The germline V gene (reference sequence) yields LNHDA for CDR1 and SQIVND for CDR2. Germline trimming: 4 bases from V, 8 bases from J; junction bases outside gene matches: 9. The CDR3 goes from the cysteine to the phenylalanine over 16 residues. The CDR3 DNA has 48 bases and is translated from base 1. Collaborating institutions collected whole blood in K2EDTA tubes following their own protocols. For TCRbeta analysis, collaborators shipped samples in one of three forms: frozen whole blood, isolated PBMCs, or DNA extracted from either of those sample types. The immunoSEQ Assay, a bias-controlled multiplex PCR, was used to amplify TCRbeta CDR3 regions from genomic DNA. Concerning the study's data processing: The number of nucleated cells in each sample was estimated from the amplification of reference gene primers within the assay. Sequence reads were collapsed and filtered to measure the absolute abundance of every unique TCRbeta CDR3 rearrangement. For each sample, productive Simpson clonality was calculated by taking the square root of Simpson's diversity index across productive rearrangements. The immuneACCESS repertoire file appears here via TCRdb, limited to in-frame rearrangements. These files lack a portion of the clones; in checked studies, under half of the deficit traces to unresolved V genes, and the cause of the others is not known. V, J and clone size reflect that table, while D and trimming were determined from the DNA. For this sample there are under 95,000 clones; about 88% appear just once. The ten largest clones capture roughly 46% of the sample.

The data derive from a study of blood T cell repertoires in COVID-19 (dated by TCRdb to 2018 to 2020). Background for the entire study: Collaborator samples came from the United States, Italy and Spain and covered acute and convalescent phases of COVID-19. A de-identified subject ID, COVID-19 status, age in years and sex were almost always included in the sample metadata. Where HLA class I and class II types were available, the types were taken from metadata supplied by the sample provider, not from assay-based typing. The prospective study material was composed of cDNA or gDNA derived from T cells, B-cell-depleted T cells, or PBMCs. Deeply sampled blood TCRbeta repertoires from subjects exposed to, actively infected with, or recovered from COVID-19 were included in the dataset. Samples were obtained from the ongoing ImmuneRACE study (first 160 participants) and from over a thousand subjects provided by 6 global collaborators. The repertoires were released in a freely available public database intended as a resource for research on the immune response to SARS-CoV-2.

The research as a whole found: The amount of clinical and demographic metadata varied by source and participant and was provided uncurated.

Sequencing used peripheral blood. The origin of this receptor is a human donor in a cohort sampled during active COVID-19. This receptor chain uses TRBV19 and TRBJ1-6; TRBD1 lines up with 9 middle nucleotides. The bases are TGTGCCAGTAGTACACCGCCGGGACAGGGAGATTCACCCCTCCACTTT. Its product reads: CASSTPPGQGDSPLHF.